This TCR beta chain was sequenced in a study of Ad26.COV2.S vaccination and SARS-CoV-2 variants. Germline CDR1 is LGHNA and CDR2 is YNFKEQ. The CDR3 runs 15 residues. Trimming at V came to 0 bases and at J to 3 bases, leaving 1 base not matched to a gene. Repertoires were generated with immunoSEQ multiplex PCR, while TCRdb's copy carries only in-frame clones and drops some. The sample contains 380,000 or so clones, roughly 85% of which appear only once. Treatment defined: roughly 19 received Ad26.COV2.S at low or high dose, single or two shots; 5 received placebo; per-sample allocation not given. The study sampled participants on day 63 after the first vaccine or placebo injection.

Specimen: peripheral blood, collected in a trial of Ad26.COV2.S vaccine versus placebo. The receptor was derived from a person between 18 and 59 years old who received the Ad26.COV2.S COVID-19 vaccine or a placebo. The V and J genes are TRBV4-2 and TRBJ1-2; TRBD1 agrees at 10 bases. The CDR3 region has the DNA TGTGCCAGCAGCCAAGAGGGGACAGGGGACTATGGCTACACCTTC. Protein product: CASSQEGTGDYGYTF.